This TCR beta chain originates from a study of blood T cell repertoires in COVID-19. Here immunoSEQ multiplex PCR was the method, and the copy in TCRdb shows in-frame clones only, minus some. Of over 65,000 clones listed, about 81% were seen once; the top ten hold around a tenth. Germline-derived CDR1 and CDR2 are MNHEY and SMNVEV (reference sequence). This CDR3 has 15 residues. V was clipped by 2 bases and J by 5 bases; unmatched bases: 8. The clonotype was recovered from a human donor in a cohort sampled during active COVID-19. The genes are TRBV27 and TRBJ1-2; 7 bases align to TRBD1. The sample consisted of peripheral blood. CDR3 protein: CASSLVSDRSYGYTF. In DNA, the CDR3 is TGTGCCAGCAGTTTAGTTTCGGACAGGAGTTATGGCTACACCTTC.